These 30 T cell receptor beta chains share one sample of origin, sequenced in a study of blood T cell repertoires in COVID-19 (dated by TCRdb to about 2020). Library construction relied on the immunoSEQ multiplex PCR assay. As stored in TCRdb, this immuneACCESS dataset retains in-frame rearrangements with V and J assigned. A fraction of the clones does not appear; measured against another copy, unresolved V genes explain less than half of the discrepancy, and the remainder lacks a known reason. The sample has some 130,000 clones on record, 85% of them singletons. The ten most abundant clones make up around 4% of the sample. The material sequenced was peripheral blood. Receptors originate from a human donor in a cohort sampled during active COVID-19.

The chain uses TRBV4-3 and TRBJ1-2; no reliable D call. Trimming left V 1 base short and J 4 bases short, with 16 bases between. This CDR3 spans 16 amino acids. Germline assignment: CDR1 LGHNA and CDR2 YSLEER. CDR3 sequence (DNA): TGCGCCAGCAGCCAAGCCTCTATCGGTAATTCCTATGGCTACACCTTC. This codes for CASSQASIGNSYGYTF.

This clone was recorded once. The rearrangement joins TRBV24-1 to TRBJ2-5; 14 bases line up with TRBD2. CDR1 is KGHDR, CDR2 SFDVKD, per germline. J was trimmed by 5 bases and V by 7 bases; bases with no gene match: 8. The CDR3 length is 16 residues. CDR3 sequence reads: CATSPGTSGSPETQYF. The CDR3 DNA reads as TGTGCCACCAGCCCGGGGACTAGCGGGAGTCCCGAGACCCAGTACTTC.

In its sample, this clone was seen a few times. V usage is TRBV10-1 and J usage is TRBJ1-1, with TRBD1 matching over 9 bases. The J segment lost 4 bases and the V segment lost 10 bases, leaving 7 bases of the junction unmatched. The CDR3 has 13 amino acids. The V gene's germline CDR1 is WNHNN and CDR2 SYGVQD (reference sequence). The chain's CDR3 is CAMKDRGGTEAFF. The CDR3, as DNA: TGCGCCATGAAGGACAGGGGAGGCACTGAAGCTTTCTTT.

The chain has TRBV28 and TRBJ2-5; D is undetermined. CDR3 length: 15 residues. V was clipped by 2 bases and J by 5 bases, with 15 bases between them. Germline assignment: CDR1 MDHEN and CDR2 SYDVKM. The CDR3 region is CASSLEITVLETQYF. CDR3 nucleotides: TGTGCCAGCAGTTTAGAGATCACCGTTTTGGAGACCCAGTACTTC. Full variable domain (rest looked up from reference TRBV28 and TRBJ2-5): DVKVTQSSRYLVKRTGEKVFLECVQDMDHENMFWYRQDPGLGLRLIYFSYDVKMKEKGDIPEGYSVSREKKERFSLILESASTNQTSMYLCASSLEITVLETQYFGPGTRLLVL.

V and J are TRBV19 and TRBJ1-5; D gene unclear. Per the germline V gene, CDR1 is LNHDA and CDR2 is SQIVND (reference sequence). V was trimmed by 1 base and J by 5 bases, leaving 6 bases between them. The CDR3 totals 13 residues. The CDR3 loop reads CASSIGAHQPQHF. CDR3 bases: TGTGCCAGTAGTATAGGAGCCCATCAGCCCCAGCATTTT. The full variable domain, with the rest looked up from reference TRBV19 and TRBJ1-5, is DGGITQSPKYLFRKEGQNVTLSCEQNLNHDAMYWYRQDPGQGLRLIYYSQIVNDFQKGDIAEGYSVSREKKESFPLTVTSAQKNPTAFYLCASSIGAHQPQHFGDGTRLSIL.

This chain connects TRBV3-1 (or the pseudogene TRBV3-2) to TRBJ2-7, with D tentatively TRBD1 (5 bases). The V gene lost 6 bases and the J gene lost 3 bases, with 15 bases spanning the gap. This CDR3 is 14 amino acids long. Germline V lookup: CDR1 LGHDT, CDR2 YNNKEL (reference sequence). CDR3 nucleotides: TGTGCCAGCAGTCTAACCCCAGGGAACTACGAGCAGTACGTC. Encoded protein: CASSLTPGNYEQYV.

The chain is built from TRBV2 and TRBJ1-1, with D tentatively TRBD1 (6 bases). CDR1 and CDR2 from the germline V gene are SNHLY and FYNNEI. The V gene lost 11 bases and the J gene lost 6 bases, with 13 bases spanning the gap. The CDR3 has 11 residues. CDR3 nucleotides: TGTGCCGGACACAGGGAATCTGAAGCTTTCTTT. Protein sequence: CAGHRESEAFF.

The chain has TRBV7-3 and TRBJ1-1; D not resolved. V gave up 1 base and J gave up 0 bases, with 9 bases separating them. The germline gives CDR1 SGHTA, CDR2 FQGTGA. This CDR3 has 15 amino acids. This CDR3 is CASSLSLVMNTEAFF. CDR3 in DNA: TGTGCCAGCAGCTTAAGCTTAGTGATGAACACTGAAGCTTTCTTT.

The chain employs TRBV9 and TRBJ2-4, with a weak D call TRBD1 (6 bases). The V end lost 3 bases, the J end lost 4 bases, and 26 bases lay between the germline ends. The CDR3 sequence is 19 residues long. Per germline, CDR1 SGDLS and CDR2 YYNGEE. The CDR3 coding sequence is TGTGCCAGCAGCGACCCCAGGGGCCTCTACAGGGTGTCGAAAAACATTCAGTACTTC. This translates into CASSDPRGLYRVSKNIQYF.

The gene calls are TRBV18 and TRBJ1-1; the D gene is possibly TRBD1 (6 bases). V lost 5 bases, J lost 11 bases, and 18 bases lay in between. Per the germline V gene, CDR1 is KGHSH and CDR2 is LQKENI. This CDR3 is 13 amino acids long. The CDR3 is CASSTGQPVNAFF. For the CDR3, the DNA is TGTGCCAGCTCAACCGGACAGCCTGTGAACGCTTTCTTT. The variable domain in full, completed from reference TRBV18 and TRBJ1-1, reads NAGVMQNPRHLVRRRGQEARLRCSPMKGHSHVYWYRQLPEEGLKFMVYLQKENIIDESGMPKERFSAEFPKEGPSILRIQQVVRGDSAAYFCASSTGQPVNAFFGQGTRLTVV.

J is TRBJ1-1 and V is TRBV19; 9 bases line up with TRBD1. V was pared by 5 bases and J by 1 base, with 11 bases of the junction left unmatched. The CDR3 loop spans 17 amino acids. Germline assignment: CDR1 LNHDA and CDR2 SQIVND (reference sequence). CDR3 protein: CASSLKAGTGRNTEAFF. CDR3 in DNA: TGTGCCAGTAGTCTAAAGGCGGGGACAGGGAGGAACACTGAAGCTTTCTTT.

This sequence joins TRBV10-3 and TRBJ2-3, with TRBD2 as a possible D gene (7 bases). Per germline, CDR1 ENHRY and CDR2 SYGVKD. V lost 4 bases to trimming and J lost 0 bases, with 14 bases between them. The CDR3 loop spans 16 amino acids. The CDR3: CAISAGGGASTDTQYF. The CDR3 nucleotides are TGTGCCATCAGTGCAGGCGGGGGCGCTAGCACAGATACGCAGTATTTT.

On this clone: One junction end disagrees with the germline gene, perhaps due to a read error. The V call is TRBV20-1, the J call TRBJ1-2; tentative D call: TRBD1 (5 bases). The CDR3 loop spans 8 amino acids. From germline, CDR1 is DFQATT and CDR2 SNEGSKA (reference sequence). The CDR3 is CSAPGGFF. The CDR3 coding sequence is TGCAGTGCCCCCGGGGGTTTCTTC.

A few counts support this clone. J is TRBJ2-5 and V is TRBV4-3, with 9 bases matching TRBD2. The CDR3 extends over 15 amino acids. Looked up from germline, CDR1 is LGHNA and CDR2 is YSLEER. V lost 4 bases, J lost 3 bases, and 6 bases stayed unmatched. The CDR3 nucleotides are TGCGCCAGCAGCCCGCGGGAGGGGGTTGAAGAGACCCAGTACTTC. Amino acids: CASSPREGVEETQYF.

For the CDR3, the DNA is TGTGCCAGCTCACCACCCGAGACCTACGAGCAGTACGTC. It yields the protein CASSPPETYEQYV. V is TRBV18 and J is TRBJ2-7; unclear D gene. Trimming removed 0 bases at V and 2 bases at J, with 5 bases between. This CDR3 region has 13 residues. Germline lookup yields CDR1 KGHSH and CDR2 LQKENI.

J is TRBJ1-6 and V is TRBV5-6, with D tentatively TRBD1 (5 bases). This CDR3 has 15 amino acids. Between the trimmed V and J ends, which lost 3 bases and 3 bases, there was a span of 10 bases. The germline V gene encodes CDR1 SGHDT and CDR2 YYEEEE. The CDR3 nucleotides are TGTGCCAGCAGCTGGGGGACTGGCTATAATTCACCCCTCCACTTT. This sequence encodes CASSWGTGYNSPLHF.

The CDR3 nucleotides read TGTGCCACCAGCAGAGAAGCGCAGAGGGATACGCAGTATTTT. Translating gives CATSREAQRDTQYF. The chain combines TRBV15 with TRBJ2-3; D gene ambiguous. This CDR3 contains 14 residues. The V end lost 0 bases, the J end lost 6 bases, and 10 bases lay between the germline ends. The germline V gene has CDR1 LNHNV and CDR2 YYDKDF (reference sequence). Using reference TRBV15 and TRBJ2-3 for the parts outside the CDR3, the full variable domain is DAMVIQNPRYQVTQFGKPVTLSCSQTLNHNVMYWYQQKSSQAPKLLFHYYDKDFNNEADTPDNFQSRRPNTSFCFLDIRSPGLGDTAMYLCATSREAQRDTQYFGPGTRLTVL.

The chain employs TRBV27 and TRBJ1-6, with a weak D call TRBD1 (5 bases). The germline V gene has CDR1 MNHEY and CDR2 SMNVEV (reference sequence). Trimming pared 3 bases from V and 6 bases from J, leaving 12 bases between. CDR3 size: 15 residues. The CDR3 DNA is TGTGCCAGCAGTTTCGGCCAGACAGCTAATTCACCCCTCCACTTT. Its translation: CASSFGQTANSPLHF.

CDR3 loop: CASSWGQGAREKLFF. CDR3 bases: TGCGCCAGCAGCTGGGGACAGGGGGCTCGGGAAAAACTGTTTTTT. The J gene is TRBJ1-4, the V gene TRBV5-1; 12 positions match TRBD1. The V and J ends lost 3 bases and 8 bases, in that order; junction bases with no gene match: 5. This CDR3 comprises 15 residues. Germline values: CDR1 SGHRS, CDR2 YFSETQ.

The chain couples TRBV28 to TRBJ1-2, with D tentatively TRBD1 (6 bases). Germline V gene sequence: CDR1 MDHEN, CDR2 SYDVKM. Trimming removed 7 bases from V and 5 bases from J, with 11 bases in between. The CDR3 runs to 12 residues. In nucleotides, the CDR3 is TGTGCCAGCACCAGGGGTTGGTATGGCTACACCTTC. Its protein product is CASTRGWYGYTF.

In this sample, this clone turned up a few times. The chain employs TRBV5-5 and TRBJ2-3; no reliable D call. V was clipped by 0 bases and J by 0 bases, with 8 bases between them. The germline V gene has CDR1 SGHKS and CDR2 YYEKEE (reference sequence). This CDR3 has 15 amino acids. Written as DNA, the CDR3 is TGTGCCAGCAGCTTGGAGCTCAAAAGCACAGATACGCAGTATTTT. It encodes CASSLELKSTDTQYF.

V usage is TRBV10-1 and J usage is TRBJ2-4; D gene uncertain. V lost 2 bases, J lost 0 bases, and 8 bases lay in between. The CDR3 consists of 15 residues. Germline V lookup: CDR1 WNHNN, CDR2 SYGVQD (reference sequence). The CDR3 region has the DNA TGCGCCAGCAGTGAGGAGGTTCTAGCCAAAAACATTCAGTACTTC. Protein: CASSEEVLAKNIQYF.

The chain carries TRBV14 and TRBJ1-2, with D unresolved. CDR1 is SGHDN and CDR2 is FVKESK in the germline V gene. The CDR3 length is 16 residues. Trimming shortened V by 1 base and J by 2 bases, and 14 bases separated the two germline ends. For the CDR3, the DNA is TGTGCCAGCAGCCAAGCCCTGACGCCGGGGAACTATGGCTACACCTTC. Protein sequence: CASSQALTPGNYGYTF.

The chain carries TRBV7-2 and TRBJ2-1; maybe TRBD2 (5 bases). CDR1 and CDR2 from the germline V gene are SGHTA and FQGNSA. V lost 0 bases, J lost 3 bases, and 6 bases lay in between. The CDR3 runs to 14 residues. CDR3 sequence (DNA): TGTGCCAGCAGCTTAGCACGGGACTACAATGAGCAGTTCTTC. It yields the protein CASSLARDYNEQFF.

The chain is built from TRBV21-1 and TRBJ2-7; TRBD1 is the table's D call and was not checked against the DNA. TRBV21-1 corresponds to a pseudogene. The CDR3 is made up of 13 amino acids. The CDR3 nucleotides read TGTGCCAGCAGCAACAGGGTCTCCTACGAGCAGTACGTC. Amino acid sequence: CASSNRVSYEQYV.

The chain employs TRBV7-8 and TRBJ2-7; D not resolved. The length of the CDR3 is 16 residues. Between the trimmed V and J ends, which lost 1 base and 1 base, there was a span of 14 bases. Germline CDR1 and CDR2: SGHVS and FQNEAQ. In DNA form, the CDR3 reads TGTGCCAGCAGCTTAGGGGTGACACTCAATTCCTACGAGCAGTACGTC. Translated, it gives CASSLGVTLNSYEQYV.

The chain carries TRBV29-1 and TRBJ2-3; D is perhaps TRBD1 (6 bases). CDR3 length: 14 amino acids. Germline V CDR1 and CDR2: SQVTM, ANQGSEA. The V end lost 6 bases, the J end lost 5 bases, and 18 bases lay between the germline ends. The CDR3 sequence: CSVVDRSQIDTQYF. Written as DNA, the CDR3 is TGCAGCGTAGTTGACAGGTCCCAGATAGATACGCAGTATTTT.

CDR3 region: CASSSRQGGTGELFF. In DNA form, the CDR3 reads TGTGCCAGCAGCTCGAGACAGGGAGGCACCGGGGAGCTGTTTTTT. The chain links TRBV11-1 to TRBJ2-2, with D possibly matching TRBD1 (7 bases). The CDR3 consists of 15 residues. The germline V and J ends were trimmed by 4 bases and 4 bases, with 13 bases remaining between them. Germline V gene lookup returns CDR1 SGHAT and CDR2 FQDESV (reference sequence).

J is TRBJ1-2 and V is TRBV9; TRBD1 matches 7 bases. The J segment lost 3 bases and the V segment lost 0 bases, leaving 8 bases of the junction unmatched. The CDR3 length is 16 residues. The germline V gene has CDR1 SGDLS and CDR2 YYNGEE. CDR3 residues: CASSVARSGGDYGYTF. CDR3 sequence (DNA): TGTGCCAGCAGCGTAGCTAGGTCAGGGGGAGACTATGGCTACACCTTC.

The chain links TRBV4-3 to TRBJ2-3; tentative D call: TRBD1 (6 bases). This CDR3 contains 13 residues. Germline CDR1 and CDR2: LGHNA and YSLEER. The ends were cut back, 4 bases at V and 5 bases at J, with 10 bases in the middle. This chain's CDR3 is CASSRSRGDTQYF. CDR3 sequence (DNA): TGCGCCAGCAGCCGCTCCAGGGGAGATACGCAGTATTTT.